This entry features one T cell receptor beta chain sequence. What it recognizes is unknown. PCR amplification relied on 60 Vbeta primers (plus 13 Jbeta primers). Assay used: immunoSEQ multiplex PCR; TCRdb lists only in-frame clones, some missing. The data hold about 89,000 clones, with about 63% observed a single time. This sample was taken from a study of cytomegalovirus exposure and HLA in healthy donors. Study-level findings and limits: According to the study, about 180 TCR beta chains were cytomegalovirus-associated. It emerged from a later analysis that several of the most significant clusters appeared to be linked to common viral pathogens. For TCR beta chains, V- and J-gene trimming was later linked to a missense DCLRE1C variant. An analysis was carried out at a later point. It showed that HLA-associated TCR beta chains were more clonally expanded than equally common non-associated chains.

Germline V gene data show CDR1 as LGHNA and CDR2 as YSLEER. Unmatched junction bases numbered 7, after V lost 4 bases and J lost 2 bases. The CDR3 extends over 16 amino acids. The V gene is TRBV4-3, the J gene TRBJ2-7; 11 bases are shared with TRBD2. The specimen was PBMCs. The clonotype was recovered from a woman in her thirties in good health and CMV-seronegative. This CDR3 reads CASSRFSSGGPYEQYF. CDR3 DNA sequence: TGCGCCAGCAGCCGCTTTTCTAGCGGGGGGCCCTACGAGCAGTACTTC.